This entry lists 11 T cell receptor beta chains sequenced from one sample in a study of blood T cell repertoires in COVID-19. The data were produced by immunoSEQ multiplex PCR, yet TCRdb's version contains in-frame clones alone and is incomplete. The sample has some 89,000 clones, more than 65% seen once. The sample comprised peripheral blood. Receptors originate from a man aged 60 to 75 with acute or convalescent COVID-19.

This clone was seen a few times. The V gene is TRBV6-2 or TRBV6-3, the J gene TRBJ1-3, with D possibly matching TRBD1 (6 bases). V dropped 0 bases and J dropped 0 bases, with 15 bases sitting between them. The CDR3 has 18 amino acids. Germline V gene data show CDR1 as MNHEY and CDR2 as SVGEGT. In nucleotides, the CDR3 is TGTGCCAGCAGTTACTCGTGGCGACAGGCGAACTCTGGAAACACCATATATTTT. Protein: CASSYSWRQANSGNTIYF.

V is TRBV4-1 and J is TRBJ2-2; 9 nucleotides match TRBD1. Germline V lookup: CDR1 MGHRA, CDR2 YSYEKL. The CDR3 spans 15 residues. The trim removed 3 bases at V and 6 bases at J, leaving 5 bases unmatched. The CDR3 reads CASSQGQGGAGELFF. The CDR3 DNA reads TGCGCCAGCAGCCAGGGACAGGGAGGGGCCGGGGAGCTGTTTTTT.

The chain carries TRBV9 and TRBJ2-5; TRBD2 matches at 10 bases. The V gene's germline CDR1 is SGDLS and CDR2 YYNGEE. The V and J ends lost 0 bases and 5 bases, in that order; junction bases with no gene match: 7. The CDR3 is 16 residues long. The CDR3 bases are TGTGCCAGCAGCGTAGGGGCTAGCGGGAGCTGGGAGACCCAGTACTTC. Translating gives CASSVGASGSWETQYF.

The V and J genes are TRBV19 and TRBJ2-1, with D perhaps matching TRBD2 (6 bases). V dropped 8 bases and J dropped 6 bases, with 17 bases sitting between them. The germline V gene encodes CDR1 LNHDA and CDR2 SQIVND (reference sequence). This CDR3 is built from 14 residues. CDR3 protein: CASSQPGGANEQFF. DNA of the CDR3: TGTGCCAGTTCCCAGCCGGGCGGGGCCAATGAGCAGTTCTTC.

This clone was counted a single time. This chain uses TRBV7-2 with TRBJ2-7, with 7 bases fitting TRBD1. V trimming: 5 bases; J trimming: 2 bases; junction bases outside the gene matches: 6. Germline loops: CDR1 SGHTA, CDR2 FQGNSA. The CDR3 extends over 14 amino acids. CDR3 loop: CASSENRGPYEQYF. For the CDR3, the DNA is TGTGCCAGCAGCGAAAACAGGGGCCCCTACGAGCAGTACTTC.

The chain employs TRBV24-1 and TRBJ2-5; 11 positions agree with TRBD1. Trimming cost V 3 bases and J 5 bases; bases outside gene matches: 7. CDR3 length equals 16 residues. Germline V lookup: CDR1 KGHDR, CDR2 SFDVKD. The CDR3 sequence: CATSDRPGQGDETQYF. As DNA, the CDR3 is TGTGCCACCAGTGATAGGCCGGGACAGGGGGATGAGACCCAGTACTTC.

The CDR3 region has the DNA TGCGCCAGCAGCTTCCAAGGGGGACATGCCGGGGAGCTGTTTTTT. Protein sequence: CASSFQGGHAGELFF. The rearrangement uses TRBV5-1 and TRBJ2-2; maybe TRBD1 (6 bases). V was shortened by 2 bases and J by 6 bases, with 14 bases between the two germline ends. Germline CDR1 is SGHRS and CDR2 is YFSETQ. The CDR3 is made up of 15 amino acids.

The chain recombines TRBV27 with TRBJ1-2, with TRBD1 matching 7 bases. Trimming removed 8 bases from V and 3 bases from J; junction bases left unmatched: 15. This CDR3 spans 16 amino acids. Germline CDR1 MNHEY, CDR2 SMNVEV (reference sequence). CDR3 loop: CASFKGPGQGDYGYTF. The CDR3 nucleotides are TGTGCCAGCTTTAAGGGACCCGGCCAGGGGGACTATGGCTACACCTTC.

The J gene is TRBJ2-3, the V gene TRBV3-1 (or the pseudogene TRBV3-2), with D perhaps TRBD2 (5 bases). With 4 bases removed from V and 2 bases from J, the gap between germline ends came to 13 bases. Per germline, CDR1 LGHDT and CDR2 YNNKEL (reference sequence). The CDR3 covers 15 residues. The CDR3 DNA is TGTGCCAGCAGCCCTGAGGGCCACCCCACAGATACGCAGTATTTT. Protein product: CASSPEGHPTDTQYF.

The chain recombines TRBV11-3 with TRBJ2-3; 8 bases line up with TRBD2. The CDR3 covers 17 residues. The V segment lost 1 base and the J segment 3 bases; nucleotides outside the gene matches: 9. The V gene's germline CDR1 is SGHNT and CDR2 YENEEA. CDR3: CASSLGLAGRKTDTQYF. The CDR3 DNA is TGTGCCAGCAGCTTAGGCTTAGCGGGGCGAAAGACAGATACGCAGTATTTT.

The chain joins TRBV6-1 to TRBJ2-7; D is unclear. Trimming cost V 3 bases and J 0 bases, with 15 bases left between them. CDR1 MNHNS and CDR2 SASEGT come from the germline V gene. This CDR3 is built from 16 residues. The CDR3 sequence: CASSDPGLLGSYEQYF. The CDR3 DNA reads as TGTGCCAGCAGTGATCCCGGGTTACTGGGCTCCTACGAGCAGTACTTC.